This T cell receptor (beta chain) was captured by sequencing in a study of T cells in placental villitis. In terms of the full investigation: The study tested an allograft-versus-infection hypothesis by comparing placental TCR-beta repertoires in villitis of unknown etiology, unaffected controls matched for gestational age, and infectious villitis.

What the research found in general, with its limitations: CMV-specific clone frequencies were higher in infectious CMV cases than in villitis of unknown etiology (roughly 0.012 vs 0.00096), which did not differ from controls. Bulk tissue sequencing could not distinguish helper, regulatory or cytotoxic T cells, nor maternal versus fetal T cells, and excluded gamma-delta receptors. Small amounts of decidua were contained in the paraffin blocks, so some of the captured T cells, especially in controls, may have been decidual rather than villous infiltrates.

Per the germline V gene, ENHRY is the CDR1 and SYGVKD is the CDR2. From its cysteine to its phenylalanine, the CDR3 spans 15 amino acids. The sequence is cut down to CDR3 DNA, 45 bases in frame from base 1. At the junction V is shortened by 5 bases and J by 0 bases, with 10 bases in between. TCR-beta CDR3 regions were amplified from genomic DNA with the immunoSEQ v4 bias-controlled multiplex PCR assay, run blinded to group allocation. To estimate the quantities of nucleated cells and T cells in each sample, reference gene primers were added alongside the TCR-beta primers. Sequencing of the libraries was performed on an Illumina MiSeq with a 100-cycle paired-end protocol. On the authors' methods: The immunoSEQ Analyzer software was used to calculate diversity and richness, with richness measured by iChao1 and clonality based on Pielou evenness and Shannon diversity (range 0-1, where higher values mean less diversity). CDR3 amino acid sequences together with their V/J genes were searched in VDJdb for CMV, EBV and influenza A specificities using confidence 3 and substitution 2. TCR-beta amino acid clonotype overlap between villitis of unknown etiology, infectious villitis and control repertoires was assessed with the Morisita-Horn index. In TCRdb, the immuneACCESS table is reduced to in-frame sequences with V and J assigned. These tables do not hold every clone; where another copy was compared, an unresolved V gene accounts for under half, and the others remain unexplained. V, J and clone size were drawn from that table, and D and trimming were deduced from the DNA. The sample profile shows over 2,500 clones; almost 80% of them were found once. The ten most abundant clones make up under 20% of the sample.

As for this clone: This clone's antigen is unknown. Nothing much larger sits one base from this clone, and base qualities are not available.

Five infectious villitis placentae were included, four with confirmed cytomegalovirus and one with Toxoplasma gondii, and were not matched to other groups. In the infectious villitis group, the mothers were found to be younger and to have smaller fetuses, and preterm delivery or intrauterine demise was recorded in a couple of cases. Placentae were collected after delivery and examined grossly and histologically before archival tissue was selected. Five 10-micron scrolls were cut from each FFPE block, and DNA was then isolated using the AllPrep DNA/RNA FFPE Tissue kit. DNA concentration and purity were evaluated by NanoDrop, whereas RNA quality was assessed on a Bioanalyzer.

The V and J genes are TRBV10-3 and TRBJ2-2, and possibly TRBD1, on 5 matching bases. The clonotype originates from a human patient with infectious villitis; the placental T cells may come from both mother and fetus. Sequenced input: placental tissue containing maternal and fetal cells. The sequenced DNA is TGTGCCATCAGTCCAGGACAAGCGAACACCGGGGAGCTGTTTTTT. Its protein product is CAISPGQANTGELFF.